This T cell receptor (beta chain) stems from a study of blood T cell repertoires in COVID-19. Study-wide context: The samples span acute and convalescent COVID-19 from the United States, Italy and Spain. T cells, B-cell-depleted T cells, or PBMCs provided the cDNA or gDNA that served as material.

Measured with immunoSEQ multiplex PCR; TCRdb has only the in-frame clones, and not every one. Of fewer than 200,000 clones listed, around 90% were seen once; the top ten hold under 3%. Sequenced sample: peripheral blood. This clonotype was obtained from a woman aged 80 or over with COVID-19, enrolled during active disease.

In DNA, the CDR3 is TGTGCCAGCAGCGGGGACAGGGGAGGCACTGAAGCTTTCTTT. It encodes CASSGDRGGTEAFF. V is TRBV7-2 and J is TRBJ1-1, with 10 bases fitting TRBD1. The ends lost 5 bases at V and 4 bases at J; junction bases unmatched: 4. The germline CDR1 and CDR2 sequences are SGHTA and FQGNSA. CDR3 length equals 14 residues.